Below, 8 T cell receptor beta chains from the same sample are listed, as sequenced in a study of blood T cell repertoires in COVID-19. Assay used: immunoSEQ multiplex PCR; TCRdb lists only in-frame clones, some missing. The sample carries hundreds of thousands of clones, about 86% recorded once. The sequenced sample was peripheral blood. The origin of the receptors is a woman in her 30s who had recovered from COVID-19.

This chain uses TRBV14 with TRBJ1-4; tentative D call: TRBD1 (6 bases). Germline V lookup: CDR1 SGHDN, CDR2 FVKESK. Trimming shortened V by 0 bases and J by 7 bases, and 15 bases separated the two germline ends. This CDR3 has 16 residues. The CDR3 loop reads CASSQDHTGKSEKLFF. CDR3 DNA: TGTGCCAGCAGCCAAGATCATACAGGGAAGTCTGAAAAACTGTTTTTT.

The chain is built from TRBV7-2 and TRBJ2-1, with D possibly being TRBD1 (6 bases). V was clipped by 0 bases and J by 9 bases, with 12 bases between them. The CDR3 runs to 14 residues. The germline CDR1 and CDR2 sequences are SGHTA and FQGNSA. This CDR3 reads CASSLALGAGEQFF. The CDR3, as DNA: TGTGCCAGCAGCTTAGCGTTGGGGGCAGGTGAGCAGTTCTTC.

V gene TRBV7-2 combines with J gene TRBJ2-1, with D unclear. V lost 5 bases to trimming and J lost 2 bases, with 10 bases between them. CDR1 is SGHTA and CDR2 is FQGNSA in the germline V gene. CDR3 size: 14 residues. CDR3 in amino acids: CASSPPYPYNEQFF. In DNA form, the CDR3 reads TGTGCCAGCAGCCCCCCCTACCCCTACAATGAGCAGTTCTTC.

This clone has a single count. This rearrangement joins TRBV3-1 (or the pseudogene TRBV3-2) to TRBJ1-2; a weak D match, TRBD1 (6 bases). This CDR3 is 13 amino acids long. Germline V CDR1 and CDR2: LGHDT, YNNKEL (reference sequence). Between the trimmed V and J ends, which lost 0 bases and 8 bases, there was a span of 10 bases. The DNA of the CDR3 is TGTGCCAGCAGCCAAGAACTAAGGGGGGGCTACACCTTC. It is translated as CASSQELRGGYTF.

The chain links TRBV10-3 to TRBJ2-5; 8 bases agree with TRBD2. This CDR3 spans 16 amino acids. Germline assignment: CDR1 ENHRY and CDR2 SYGVKD. Germline trimming cut 2 bases from V and 2 bases from J; bases unmatched to any gene: 7. The CDR3 sequence: CAISEGIAGLQETQYF. The CDR3 region has the DNA TGTGCCATCAGTGAGGGAATAGCGGGGCTGCAAGAGACCCAGTACTTC.

This rearrangement joins TRBV6-5 to TRBJ1-2, with a possible D match to TRBD1 (5 bases). In germline, CDR1 is MNHEY, CDR2 SVGAGI. The CDR3 spans 13 residues. V lost 6 bases and J lost 3, with 11 bases in between. CDR3 region: CASRGGSDYGYTF. The CDR3 region has the DNA TGTGCCAGCAGGGGGGGTAGTGACTATGGCTACACCTTC.

This chain connects TRBV11-2 to TRBJ1-4; D ambiguous. The germline CDR1 and CDR2 sequences are SGHAT and FQNNGV. The CDR3 has 15 residues. The ends were cut back, 1 base at V and 12 bases at J, with 18 bases in the middle. CDR3 bases: TGTGCCAGCAGCTTAGGGTTAGTAGTAACCGAAGAACTGTTTTTT. It encodes CASSLGLVVTEELFF. The complete variable domain, with remaining parts taken from reference TRBV11-2 and TRBJ1-4, reads EAGVAQSPRYKIIEKRQSVAFWCNPISGHATLYWYQQILGQGPKLLIQFQNNGVVDDSQLPKDRFSAERLKGVDSTLKIQPAKLEDSAVYLCASSLGLVVTEELFFGSGTQLSVL.

As DNA, the CDR3 is TGCGCCAGCAGCTTATTCCTAGCGGGGGAGTTGGCGAACACCGGGGAGCTGTTTTTT. Protein product: CASSLFLAGELANTGELFF. The rearrangement joins TRBV5-1 to TRBJ2-2; TRBD2 aligns across 10 bases. V was pared by 2 bases and J by 0 bases, with 10 bases of the junction left unmatched. Germline V lookup: CDR1 SGHRS, CDR2 YFSETQ. This CDR3 has 19 amino acids.